The 10 T cell receptor beta chains in this list originate from one sample, sequenced in a study of cytomegalovirus exposure and HLA in healthy donors. PCR involved 60 Vbeta and 13 Jbeta primers. TCRdb keeps only in-frame clones here, not all; method: immunoSEQ multiplex PCR. Of around 170,000 clones listed, 60% to 80% are singletons. Sample: PBMCs. Every receptor here comes from a man aged 60 to 69 in good health and CMV-seronegative.

The CDR3 nucleotides read TGTGCCAGCAGCATAGAGGGAACCAAAAACATTCAGTACTTC. Translating gives CASSIEGTKNIQYF. The rearrangement links TRBV5-6 to TRBJ2-4, with D tentatively TRBD2 (5 bases). Between the trimmed V and J ends, which lost 4 bases and 2 bases, there was a span of 10 bases. Germline V gene data show CDR1 as SGHDT and CDR2 as YYEEEE. There are 14 residues in the CDR3.

The chain joins TRBV4-3 to TRBJ2-1, with 7 bases lining up with TRBD2. CDR3 length: 14 residues. CDR1 is LGHNA, CDR2 YSLEER, per germline. V was clipped by 4 bases and J by 6 bases; unmatched bases: 6. This CDR3 is CASSPAGVLNEQFF. DNA of the CDR3: TGCGCCAGCAGCCCGGCGGGAGTCCTCAATGAGCAGTTCTTC.

The chain is built from TRBV13 and TRBJ2-7, with 7 bases aligning to TRBD1. The CDR3 is 15 amino acids. V was pared by 3 bases and J by 8 bases, with 13 bases of the junction left unmatched. Germline values: CDR1 PRHDT, CDR2 FYEKMQ (reference sequence). The CDR3 coding sequence is TGTGCCAGCAGCTTGCCCGGGACAGCCCGCTTTCAGCAGTACTTC. This translates into CASSLPGTARFQQYF. The complete variable domain, with remaining parts taken from reference TRBV13 and TRBJ2-7, reads AAGVIQSPRHLIKEKRETATLKCYPIPRHDTVYWYQQGPGQDPQFLISFYEKMQSDKGSIPDRFSAQQFSDYHSELNMSSLELGDSALYFCASSLPGTARFQQYFGPGTRLTVT.

The chain is built from TRBV6-5 and TRBJ1-1, with 7 bases lining up with TRBD1. The CDR3 loop spans 15 amino acids. Germline CDR1 is MNHEY and CDR2 is SVGAGI. The J segment lost 11 bases and the V segment lost 6 bases, leaving 18 bases of the junction unmatched. The CDR3 protein is CASRGTDWRGGVAFF. In nucleotides, the CDR3 is TGTGCCAGCAGGGGGACAGATTGGCGCGGCGGCGTGGCTTTCTTT.

This clone is a singleton in its sample. The chain employs TRBV4-3 and TRBJ1-2, with D maybe TRBD1 (5 bases). CDR3 length: 14 amino acids. With 0 bases removed from V and 10 bases from J, the gap between germline ends came to 15 bases. Per germline, CDR1 LGHNA and CDR2 YSLEER. This chain's CDR3 is CASSQDNRRGFYTF. The CDR3, as DNA: TGCGCCAGCAGCCAAGATAACCGGAGGGGCTTCTACACCTTC.

This clone was detected only once. The chain couples TRBV14 to TRBJ2-3, with a possible D match to TRBD1 (5 bases). The V and J ends lost 2 bases and 2 bases respectively, with 14 bases between them. This CDR3 is 16 amino acids long. Per the germline V gene, CDR1 is SGHDN and CDR2 is FVKESK. The CDR3 DNA follows: TGTGCCAGCAGCCAACTCGCGACAGCCTACACAGATACGCAGTATTTT. Amino acid sequence: CASSQLATAYTDTQYF.

CDR3 in DNA: TGTGCCAGCAGCCGGACAGGGGCCGGCGAACTTCAGTACTTC. Translating it yields CASSRTGAGELQYF. The V gene is TRBV14, the J gene TRBJ2-4; 9 bases fit TRBD1. Germline V gene sequence: CDR1 SGHDN, CDR2 FVKESK. V was pared by 4 bases and J by 11 bases, with 9 bases of the junction left unmatched. The CDR3 length is 14 residues.

Only one count was recorded for this clone. The CDR3 coding sequence is TGTGCCAGCAGCCAATTGTCCGGGAGCGACACAGATACGCAGTATTTT. It specifies CASSQLSGSDTDTQYF. The chain has TRBV4-2 and TRBJ2-3; maybe TRBD2 (6 bases). The V end lost 2 bases, the J end lost 2 bases, and 14 bases lay between the germline ends. Germline V gene lookup returns CDR1 LGHNA and CDR2 YNFKEQ. The length of the CDR3 is 16 residues.

The chain links TRBV6-5 to TRBJ2-2; 8 bases are a match to TRBD1. This CDR3 spans 14 amino acids. Trimming removed 8 bases from V and 7 bases from J; junction bases left unmatched: 9. CDR1 and CDR2 from the germline V gene are MNHEY and SVGAGI. DNA of the CDR3: TGTGCCAGCCGCGGACAGGGAACGATCGGGGAGCTGTTTTTT. This codes for CASRGQGTIGELFF.

V and J are TRBV7-8 and TRBJ2-5, with D possibly TRBD1 on 7 matching bases. The DNA end is a closer match to TRBJ2-7, so the J assignment may be wrong. The germline gives CDR1 SGHVS, CDR2 FQNEAQ. The CDR3 loop spans 15 amino acids. CDR3 coding DNA: TGTGCCAGCAGCTTCCCACAGGGCAGGGGGGTCGAGCAGTACTTC. Amino acids: CASSFPQGRGVEQYF.